This TCR beta chain was sequenced for a study of blood T cell repertoires in COVID-19. As processed by the authors: Researchers report that nucleated cell counts were estimated from reference gene primer amplification. Generated by immunoSEQ multiplex PCR, the TCRdb table keeps only in-frame clones and is missing some. The V and J calls and clone size come from that table; D and trimming were worked out from the DNA. The sample shows about 300,000 clones, roughly 90% of them seen only once. Across about two dozen US areas, participants ranged in age from about 18 to 89 years. The sample consisted of PBMCs or T cells enriched from blood (not recorded which). The receptor was isolated from a woman aged 45-60 years who had been exposed to COVID-19.

The CDR3 is CASSDRDYSNQPQHF. CDR3 bases: TGTGCCAGCAGTGACAGGGATTATAGCAATCAGCCCCAGCATTTT. This chain joins TRBV6-1 and TRBJ1-5; TRBD1 is a possible D gene (5 bases). V was trimmed by 3 bases and J by 0 bases, leaving 9 bases between them. This CDR3 comprises 15 residues. From germline, CDR1 is MNHNS and CDR2 SASEGT.